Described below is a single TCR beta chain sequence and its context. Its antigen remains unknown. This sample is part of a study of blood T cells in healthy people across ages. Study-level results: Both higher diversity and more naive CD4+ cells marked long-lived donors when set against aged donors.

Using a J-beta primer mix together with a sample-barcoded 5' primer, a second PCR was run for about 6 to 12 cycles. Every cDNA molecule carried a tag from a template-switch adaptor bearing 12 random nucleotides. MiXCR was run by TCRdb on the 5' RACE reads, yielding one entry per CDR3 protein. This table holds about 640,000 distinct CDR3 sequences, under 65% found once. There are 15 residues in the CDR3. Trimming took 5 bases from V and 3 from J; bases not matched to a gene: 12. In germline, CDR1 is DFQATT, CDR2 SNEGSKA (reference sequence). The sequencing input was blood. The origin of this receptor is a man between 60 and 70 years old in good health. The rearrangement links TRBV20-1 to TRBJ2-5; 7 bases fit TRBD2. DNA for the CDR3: TGCAGTGCTCGCCTCCCCGGGACTAATAAAGAGACCCAGTACTTC. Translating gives CSARLPGTNKETQYF.